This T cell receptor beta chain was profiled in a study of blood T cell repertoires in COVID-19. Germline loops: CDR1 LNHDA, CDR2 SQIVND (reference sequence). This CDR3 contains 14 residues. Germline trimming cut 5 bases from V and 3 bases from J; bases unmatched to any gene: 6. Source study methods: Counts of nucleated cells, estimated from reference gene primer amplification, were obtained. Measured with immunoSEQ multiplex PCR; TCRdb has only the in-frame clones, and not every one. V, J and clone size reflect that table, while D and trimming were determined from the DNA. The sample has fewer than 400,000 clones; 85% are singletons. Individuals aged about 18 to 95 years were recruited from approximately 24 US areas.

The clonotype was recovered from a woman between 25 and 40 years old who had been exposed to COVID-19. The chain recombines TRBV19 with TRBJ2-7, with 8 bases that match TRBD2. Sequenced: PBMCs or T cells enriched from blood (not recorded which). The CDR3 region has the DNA TGTGCCAGTAGTCCGGGACTAGAGGGCTACGAGCAGTACTTC. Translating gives CASSPGLEGYEQYF.